Listed below are T cell receptor beta chains from one sample, sequenced in a study of CD8 T cells in ankylosing spondylitis. TCRdb reanalysed the 5' RACE reads using MiXCR and keeps one entry per CDR3 protein. Of more than 200,000 distinct CDR3 sequences in the sample, about 24% are singletons; the top ten hold around 0.64%. Input material: blood, either unsorted or a sorted T cell fraction (not recorded which). Receptor source: a male donor with ankylosing spondylitis or in good health (not recorded which). The CDR3 runs from the conserved cysteine through the conserved F or W. A D gene is named only where the DNA matches it firmly. Some rows mark clone size as missing; the rest say once, few, many or name a class of expanded clone.

CDR3nt: TGCGCCAGCAGCTTGACGAGCAGCGGGGGGGGGCAAGAGACCCAGTACTTC; CDR3aa: CASSLTSSGGGQETQYF; v_gene: TRBV5-1; j_gene: TRBJ2-5; d_gene: TRBD2; len: 17; abundance: -
CDR3nt: TGCAGTGCCGCCGATGGGGGGGCTGGTGAGCAGTTCTTC; CDR3aa: CSAADGGAGEQFF; v_gene: TRBV20-1; j_gene: TRBJ2-1; d_gene: -; len: 13; abundance: few
CDR3nt: TGTGCCAGCAGACTACAGGGTGACGACGAGCAGTACTTC; CDR3aa: CASRLQGDDEQYF; v_gene: TRBV6-1; j_gene: TRBJ2-7; d_gene: -; len: 13; abundance: few
CDR3nt: TGTGCCAGCCATAGCGGGAGAGAGCAGTTCTTC; CDR3aa: CASHSGREQFF; v_gene: TRBV5-6; j_gene: TRBJ2-1; d_gene: TRBD2; len: 11; abundance: few
CDR3nt: TGTGCCAGCAGTTTCGACAGGGGGGATGAGCAGTTCTTC; CDR3aa: CASSFDRGDEQFF; v_gene: TRBV12-3/TRBV12-4; j_gene: TRBJ2-1; d_gene: TRBD1; len: 13; abundance: -
CDR3nt: TGCAGTGCTAGAGAGGGTGGGGGCGCGGCCCCCCTCCACTTT; CDR3aa: CSAREGGGAAPLHF; v_gene: TRBV20-1; j_gene: TRBJ1-6; d_gene: -; len: 14; abundance: -
CDR3nt: TGCGCCAGCAGCTGGCGCGGGGGGCCGAACACTGAAGCTTTCTTT; CDR3aa: CASSWRGGPNTEAFF; v_gene: TRBV5-1; j_gene: TRBJ1-1; d_gene: -; len: 15; abundance: many
CDR3nt: TGTGCCAGCAGCGGCTTTGAGACCCAGTACTTC; CDR3aa: CASSGFETQYF; v_gene: TRBV3-1; j_gene: TRBJ2-5; d_gene: -; len: 11; abundance: -
CDR3nt: TGTGCCAGCAAATGGGGGGCAGTCTATGGCTACACCTTC; CDR3aa: CASKWGAVYGYTF; v_gene: TRBV12-3/TRBV12-4; j_gene: TRBJ1-2; d_gene: -; len: 13; abundance: few
CDR3nt: TGTGCCAGCAGCCTTCGGAACCGCATGGGTTCACTCTATGGCTACACCTTC; CDR3aa: CASSLRNRMGSLYGYTF; v_gene: TRBV12-3/TRBV12-4; j_gene: TRBJ1-2; d_gene: -; len: 17; abundance: many
CDR3nt: TGTGCCAGCAGCCCCAGACAGGGAGCCTACAATGAGCAGTTCTTC; CDR3aa: CASSPRQGAYNEQFF; v_gene: TRBV7-2; j_gene: TRBJ2-1; d_gene: TRBD1; len: 15; abundance: many
CDR3nt: TGCAGCGTTGAGGGGGGACAAGAGACCCAGTACTTC; CDR3aa: CSVEGGQETQYF; v_gene: TRBV29-1; j_gene: TRBJ2-5; d_gene: -; len: 12; abundance: few
CDR3nt: TGTGCCAGCAGATCCGGGACAGGATCCTACGAGCAGTACTTC; CDR3aa: CASRSGTGSYEQYF; v_gene: TRBV12-3/TRBV12-4; j_gene: TRBJ2-7; d_gene: TRBD1; len: 14; abundance: many
CDR3nt: TGTGCCAGCAGTTCAAGACTAGCGGGGTTCCAAGAGACCCAGTACTTC; CDR3aa: CASSSRLAGFQETQYF; v_gene: TRBV27; j_gene: TRBJ2-5; d_gene: TRBD2; len: 16; abundance: -
CDR3nt: TGCAGTGCTCGGGGGGAATTAGGGCAAGAGACCCAGTACTTC; CDR3aa: CSARGELGQETQYF; v_gene: TRBV20-1; j_gene: TRBJ2-5; d_gene: TRBD2; len: 14; abundance: few
CDR3nt: TGCAGCGGTTACTCCAGGACCTATGGCTACACCTTC; CDR3aa: CSGYSRTYGYTF; v_gene: TRBV29-1; j_gene: TRBJ1-2; d_gene: -; len: 12; abundance: many
CDR3nt: TGTGCCAGCTCACCGGCCCCGGGGACAGGGGGCATGGAGCAGTACTTC; CDR3aa: CASSPAPGTGGMEQYF; v_gene: TRBV18; j_gene: TRBJ2-7; d_gene: TRBD1; len: 16; abundance: -
CDR3nt: TGTGCCAGCAGTTTAGGACCCCCTGGGGAGTATGGCTACACCTTC; CDR3aa: CASSLGPPGEYGYTF; v_gene: TRBV12-3/TRBV12-4; j_gene: TRBJ1-2; d_gene: -; len: 15; abundance: many
CDR3nt: TGCAGTGCTAGATTACCACTTGCCACCGGGGAGCTGTTTTTT; CDR3aa: CSARLPLATGELFF; v_gene: TRBV20-1; j_gene: TRBJ2-2; d_gene: -; len: 14; abundance: many
CDR3nt: TGTGCCAGCAGCCGAGGGGAGGAAAGGGAGACCCAGTACTTC; CDR3aa: CASSRGEERETQYF; v_gene: TRBV7-6; j_gene: TRBJ2-5; d_gene: -; len: 14; abundance: few
CDR3nt: TGTGCCAGCACCGAAACAGGGATTGCAGATACGCAGTATTTT; CDR3aa: CASTETGIADTQYF; v_gene: TRBV12-3/TRBV12-4; j_gene: TRBJ2-3; d_gene: -; len: 14; abundance: -
CDR3nt: TGCGCCAGCTCCGGGGGCGGATCCACCCAGGAGCAGTTCTTC; CDR3aa: CASSGGGSTQEQFF; v_gene: TRBV5-1; j_gene: TRBJ2-1; d_gene: -; len: 14; abundance: many
CDR3nt: TGTGCCAGCAGTTACTCGAGCGGGGACAGCACAGATACGCAGTATTTT; CDR3aa: CASSYSSGDSTDTQYF; v_gene: TRBV6-5; j_gene: TRBJ2-3; d_gene: TRBD2; len: 16; abundance: few